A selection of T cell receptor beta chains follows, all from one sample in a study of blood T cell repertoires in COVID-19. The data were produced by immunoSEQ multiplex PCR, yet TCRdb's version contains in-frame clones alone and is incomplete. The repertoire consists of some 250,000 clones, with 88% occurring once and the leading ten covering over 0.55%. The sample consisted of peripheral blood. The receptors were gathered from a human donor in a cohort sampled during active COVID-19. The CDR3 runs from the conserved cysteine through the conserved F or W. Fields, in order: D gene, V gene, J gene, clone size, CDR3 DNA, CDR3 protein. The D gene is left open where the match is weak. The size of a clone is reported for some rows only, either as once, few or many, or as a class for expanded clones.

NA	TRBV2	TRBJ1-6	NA	TGTGCCAGCAGTGAAGGGGCTCCGGACCTCCACTTT	CASSEGAPDLHF
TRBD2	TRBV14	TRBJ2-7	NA	TGTGCCAGCAGCCCAAGAGCGGGAGTCGAGCAGTACTTC	CASSPRAGVEQYF
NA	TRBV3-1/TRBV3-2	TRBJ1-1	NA	TGTGCCAGCAGCCAAGATATAACCTCCTTCGGAGCTTTCTTT	CASSQDITSFGAFF
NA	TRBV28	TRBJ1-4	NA	TGTGCCAGCATAAGTCTCCCTGACGGACGTCGGGGTGAAAAACTGTTTTTT	CASISLPDGRRGEKLFF
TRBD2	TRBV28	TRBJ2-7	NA	TGTGCCAGCAGTTCGCCCGGACTAGCGGGCTACGAGCAGTACTTC	CASSSPGLAGYEQYF
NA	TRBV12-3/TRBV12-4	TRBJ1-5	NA	TGTGCCAGCACCATCTTAGATCAGCCCCAGCATTTT	CASTILDQPQHF
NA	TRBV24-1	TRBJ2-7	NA	TGTGCCACCAGTGACCCGGGGGACGAGCAGTACTTC	CATSDPGDEQYF
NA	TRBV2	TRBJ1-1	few	TGTGCCAGCAGCCCCGGGTCGTTCGCGGGGCTCACTGAAGCTTTCTTT	CASSPGSFAGLTEAFF
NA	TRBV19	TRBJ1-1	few	TGTGCCGCGGGGCGTGAGAACACTGAAGCTTTCTTT	CAAGRENTEAFF
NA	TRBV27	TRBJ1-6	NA	TGTGCCAGCAGGTTCGGTCCGTTTAATTCACCCCTCCACTTT	CASRFGPFNSPLHF
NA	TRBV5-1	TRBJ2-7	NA	TGCGCCAGCAGCTTGGAACAGGGAATCTACGAGCAGTACTTC	CASSLEQGIYEQYF
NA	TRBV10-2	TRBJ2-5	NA	TGCGCCAGCAGTGATTCGCTAGCGCCGGTGGGAGAGACCCAGTACTTC	CASSDSLAPVGETQYF
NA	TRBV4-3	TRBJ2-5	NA	TGCGCCAGCAGCCAAGATCGGGCCGGAACTAGCGAGACCCAGTACTTC	CASSQDRAGTSETQYF
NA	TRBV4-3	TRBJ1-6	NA	TGCGCCAGCAGCCAGGTCACAGCTGTTAATTCACCCCTCCACTTT	CASSQVTAVNSPLHF
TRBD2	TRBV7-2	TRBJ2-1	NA	TGTGCCAGCAGCCACGGACTAGCGGTTGAGCAGTTCTTC	CASSHGLAVEQFF
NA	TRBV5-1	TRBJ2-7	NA	TGCGCCAGCAGCTTGGACGGCGGGAATTGGTACGAGCAGTACTTC	CASSLDGGNWYEQYF
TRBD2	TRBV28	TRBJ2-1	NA	TGTGCCAGCAGTTCCCTAGCGGGGTACAATGAGCAGTTCTTC	CASSSLAGYNEQFF
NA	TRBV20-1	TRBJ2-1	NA	TGCAGTGCTGAATTAGCAAATGAGCAGTTCTTC	CSAELANEQFF
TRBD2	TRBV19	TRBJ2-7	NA	TGTGCCAGTAGTTCCGTGGCGGGAGGAACCTACGAGCAGTACTTC	CASSSVAGGTYEQYF
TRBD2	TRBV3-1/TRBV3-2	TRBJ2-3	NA	TGTGCCAGCCTAGGTACGCGGGGGGCGGGCGATACGCAGTATTTT	CASLGTRGAGDTQYF
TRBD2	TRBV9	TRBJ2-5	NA	TGTGCCAGCAGCGTAGTCGGGGCTAGCGGCGAGACCCAGTACTTC	CASSVVGASGETQYF
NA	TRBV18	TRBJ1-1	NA	TGTGCCAGCTCGCGGGAGATGGCGAGGAACACTGAAGCTTTCTTT	CASSREMARNTEAFF
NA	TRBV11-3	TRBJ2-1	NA	TGTGCCAGCAGCTTAGGCGCGGAAAGCTCCTACAATGAGCAGTTCTTC	CASSLGAESSYNEQFF
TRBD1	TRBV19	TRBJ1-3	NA	TGTGCCGGACCCCCAATGGACAGGGGAGTAGATTCTGGAAACACCATATATTTT	CAGPPMDRGVDSGNTIYF
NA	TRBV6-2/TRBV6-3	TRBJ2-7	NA	TGTGCCAGCAGCCCGAACACAGCCTACGAGCAGTACTTC	CASSPNTAYEQYF
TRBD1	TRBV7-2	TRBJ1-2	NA	TGTGCCAGCAGCTTGGGACAGGGTAACTATGGCTACACCTTC	CASSLGQGNYGYTF
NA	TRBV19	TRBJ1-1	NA	TGTGCCAGTAGTATCATGGACAGCGCCCCTGAAGCTTTCTTT	CASSIMDSAPEAFF
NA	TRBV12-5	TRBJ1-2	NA	TGTGCTAGTGGCCAAACTAACTATGGCTACACCTTC	CASGQTNYGYTF
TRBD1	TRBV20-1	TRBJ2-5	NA	TGCAGTGCTAGTGGGGACAGGGTGGGAGGGACCCAGTACTTC	CSASGDRVGGTQYF
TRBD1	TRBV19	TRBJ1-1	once	TGTGCCAGTAGTAAACACGGACAGGGGGCGACGGCTTTCTTT	CASSKHGQGATAFF
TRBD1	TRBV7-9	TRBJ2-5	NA	TGTGCCAGCAGCTCCACCCTCGGGACAGAAGAGACCCAGTACTTC	CASSSTLGTEETQYF
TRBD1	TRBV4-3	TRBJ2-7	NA	TGCGCCAGCAGCCATGAACCGGGACAGAACTACGAGCAGTACTTC	CASSHEPGQNYEQYF
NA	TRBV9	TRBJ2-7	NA	TGTGCCAGCAGCCCGAGTGGGGCTTTCTACGAGCAGTACTTC	CASSPSGAFYEQYF
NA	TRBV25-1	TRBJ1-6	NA	TGTGCCAGCAGTGAATCTATGGGGGAGGGATCACCCCTCCACTTT	CASSESMGEGSPLHF
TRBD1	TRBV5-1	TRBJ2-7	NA	TGTGCCAGCAGCTTGTGGGCCATGGGACAGGAATTCTACGAGCAGTACTTC	CASSLWAMGQEFYEQYF
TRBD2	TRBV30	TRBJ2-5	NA	TGTGCCTGGAGTGCCCTTGGTGGGAGGGGCCAGTACTTC	CAWSALGGRGQYF
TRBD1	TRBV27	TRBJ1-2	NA	TGTGCCAGCAGTTTTCGAGGGGGGCAGGGGGCTCGGGGCTACACCTTC	CASSFRGGQGARGYTF
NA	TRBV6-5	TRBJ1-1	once	TGTGCCAGCAGTAGGGGGGGTTGGAACACTGAAGCTTTCTTT	CASSRGGWNTEAFF
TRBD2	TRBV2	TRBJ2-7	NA	TGTGCCAGCAGTGAGAGTAGCGGGATTGAGCAGTACTTC	CASSESSGIEQYF
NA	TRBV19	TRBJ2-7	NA	TGTGCCAGTAGTATGCGCACAGGCACCTACGAGCAGTACTTC	CASSMRTGTYEQYF
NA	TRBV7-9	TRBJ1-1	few	TGTGCCAGCAGCTCAATGGCCAGCGGTGAAGCTTTCTTT	CASSSMASGEAFF
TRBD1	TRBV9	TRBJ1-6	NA	TGTGCCAGCAGCGTAGGGGACAGCCGGTATAATTCACCCCTCCACTTT	CASSVGDSRYNSPLHF
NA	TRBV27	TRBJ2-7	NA	TGTGCCAGCAGTCTCTCAACAGGTTACGAGCAGTACTTC	CASSLSTGYEQYF
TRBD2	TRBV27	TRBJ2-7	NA	TGTGCCAGCACCATCTTTCAGCCCGGGGGGTACGAGCAGTACTTC	CASTIFQPGGYEQYF
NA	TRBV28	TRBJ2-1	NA	TGTGCCAGCACCCCGGGCGGGGGCGGACCTTACAATGAGCAGTTCTTC	CASTPGGGGPYNEQFF
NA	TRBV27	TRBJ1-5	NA	TGTGCCAGCAGTTTTCGGGGTGATAATCAGCCCCAGCATTTT	CASSFRGDNQPQHF
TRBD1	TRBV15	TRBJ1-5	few	TGTGCCACCAGCAGAGATTGGGGACAGAGGATCAATCAGCCCCAGCATTTT	CATSRDWGQRINQPQHF
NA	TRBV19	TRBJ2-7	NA	TGTGCCAGTAGTTCGGCAGGTTACGAGCAGTACTTC	CASSSAGYEQYF
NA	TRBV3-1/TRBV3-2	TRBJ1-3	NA	TGTGCCAGCAGCCCCCGGGACTCAAGCTCTGGAAACACCATATATTTT	CASSPRDSSSGNTIYF